Presented here are 19 T cell receptor beta chains from one specimen sequenced in a study of blood T cell repertoires in COVID-19. Sequencing used immunoSEQ multiplex PCR; TCRdb keeps in-frame clones, though not all of them. The sample lists some 43,000 clones, roughly 84% occurring once. Sequencing input: peripheral blood. These receptors originate from a man in his forties or fifties with active COVID-19.

The chain uses TRBV20-1 and TRBJ1-4; D gene ambiguous. V was pared by 2 bases and J by 5 bases, with 3 bases between. Germline CDR1 reads DFQATT; CDR2 reads SNEGSKA (reference sequence). This CDR3 is 11 amino acids long. In DNA, the CDR3 is TGCAGTGCTAGACAGAATGAAAAACTGTTTTTT. This encodes CSARQNEKLFF.

The chain recombines TRBV27 with TRBJ2-7; D is possibly TRBD2 (6 bases). The CDR3 length is 15 residues. The V and J ends lost 1 base and 0 bases respectively, with 10 bases between them. Germline V lookup: CDR1 MNHEY, CDR2 SMNVEV (reference sequence). CDR3 loop: CASSLFGGSSYEQYF. CDR3 DNA: TGTGCCAGCAGTTTATTTGGGGGGAGCTCCTACGAGCAGTACTTC.

This chain links TRBV28 with TRBJ2-7, with 9 bases matching TRBD1. Germline values: CDR1 MDHEN, CDR2 SYDVKM. Trimming cost V 0 bases and J 2 bases; bases outside gene matches: 2. This CDR3 spans 15 amino acids. CDR3 nucleotide sequence: TGTGCCAGCAGTTTATGGACAGGGGGGGCCTACGAGCAGTACTTC. Protein sequence: CASSLWTGGAYEQYF.

The chain joins TRBV5-4 to TRBJ2-3, with a tentative D call TRBD1 (5 bases). Germline V gives CDR1 SGHNT, CDR2 YYREEE (reference sequence). CDR3 length: 14 amino acids. V was shortened by 4 bases and J by 1 base, with 10 bases between the two germline ends. CDR3 coding DNA: TGTGCCAGCAGCAGGGGAAGAGGCACAGATACGCAGTATTTT. This encodes CASSRGRGTDTQYF.

CDR3 DNA sequence: TGTGCCAGCAGTTCGAGGACATCTAACTATGGCTACACCTTC. Its translation is CASSSRTSNYGYTF. The chain has TRBV6-5 and TRBJ1-2, with D tentatively TRBD1 (5 bases). The CDR3 runs 14 residues. In germline, CDR1 is MNHEY, CDR2 SVGAGI. Between the trimmed V and J ends, which lost 4 bases and 0 bases, there was a span of 9 bases.

This clone showed up just once. The chain employs TRBV18 and TRBJ1-1; 7 bases agree with TRBD1. The CDR3 runs 15 residues. CDR1 is KGHSH and CDR2 is LQKENI in the germline V gene. V was pared by 3 bases and J by 1 base, with 5 bases of the junction left unmatched. CDR3 protein: CASSPMGTENTEAFF. The CDR3 DNA reads TGTGCCAGCTCACCGATGGGGACAGAGAACACTGAAGCTTTCTTT. Using reference TRBV18 and TRBJ1-1 for the parts outside the CDR3, the full variable domain is NAGVMQNPRHLVRRRGQEARLRCSPMKGHSHVYWYRQLPEEGLKFMVYLQKENIIDESGMPKERFSAEFPKEGPSILRIQQVVRGDSAAYFCASSPMGTENTEAFFGQGTRLTVV.

The CDR3 sequence: CASSPDTSYGYTF. The CDR3 DNA is TGTGCCAGCAGCCCTGACACGTCCTATGGCTACACCTTC. V gene TRBV14 combines with J gene TRBJ1-2; no clear D gene. The germline CDR1 and CDR2 sequences are SGHDN and FVKESK. The CDR3 consists of 13 residues. Trimming cost V 4 bases and J 4 bases, with 10 bases left between them.

V is TRBV14 and J is TRBJ2-1; 10 bases are a match to TRBD2. After removal of 3 bases from V and 7 bases from J, the junction contained 6 bases not matched to a gene. Germline V lookup: CDR1 SGHDN, CDR2 FVKESK. This CDR3 spans 15 amino acids. CDR3 in DNA: TGTGCCAGCAGCCAGCTAGCGGGGGCCAGGAATGAGCAGTTCTTC. Protein: CASSQLAGARNEQFF. Full variable domain (missing parts from reference TRBV14 and TRBJ2-1): EAGVTQFPSHSVIEKGQTVTLRCDPISGHDNLYWYRRVMGKEIKFLLHFVKESKQDESGMPNNRFLAERTGGTYSTLKVQPAELEDSGVYFCASSQLAGARNEQFFGPGTRLTVL.

V usage is TRBV4-3 and J usage is TRBJ1-4; D might be TRBD1 (5 bases). The V and J ends lost 0 bases and 7 bases respectively, with 18 bases between them. Looked up from germline, CDR1 is LGHNA and CDR2 is YSLEER. The CDR3 is 17 residues long. This CDR3 reads CASSQDGTGGRGEKLFF. The CDR3 DNA reads TGCGCCAGCAGCCAAGACGGAACGGGGGGAAGGGGTGAAAAACTGTTTTTT.

The chain carries TRBV5-4 and TRBJ1-1; TRBD1 aligns across 7 bases. Trimming at V came to 5 bases and at J to 0 bases, leaving 7 bases not matched to a gene. The CDR3 extends over 15 amino acids. In germline, CDR1 is SGHNT, CDR2 YYREEE (reference sequence). CDR3 DNA sequence: TGTGCCAGCAGAGAACAGGGGAGGCTGAACACTGAAGCTTTCTTT. Encoded protein: CASREQGRLNTEAFF.

The chain has TRBV12-3 or TRBV12-4 and TRBJ1-5, with D uncertain. The CDR3 runs to 12 residues. Trimming removed 4 bases from V and 10 bases from J, with 11 bases in between. The CDR3 sequence: CASSSPGEPQHF. The CDR3 coding sequence is TGTGCCAGCAGTTCCCCCGGGGAACCCCAGCATTTT.

This sequence joins TRBV6-5 and TRBJ2-1, with 9 bases that match TRBD2. The CDR3 is 15 amino acids. Germline lookup yields CDR1 MNHEY and CDR2 SVGAGI. Trimming cost V 7 bases and J 0 bases; bases outside gene matches: 4. As DNA, the CDR3 is TGTGCCAGCACCCGCGGGGGGGTCTCCTACAATGAGCAGTTCTTC. Protein product: CASTRGGVSYNEQFF.

This sequence joins TRBV5-4 and TRBJ2-5; 7 bases are shared with TRBD2. V lost 2 bases to trimming and J lost 4 bases; unmatched junction nucleotides: 8. The CDR3 is made up of 15 amino acids. The germline V gene has CDR1 SGHNT and CDR2 YYREEE (reference sequence). CDR3 protein: CASSFKAGLAETQYF. The CDR3 DNA reads TGTGCCAGCAGCTTTAAAGCGGGGCTCGCAGAGACCCAGTACTTC.

The CDR3 nucleotides read TGTGCCAGCCGCCAGCAGGGGTTGAGCTCCTACGAGCAGTACTTC. It yields the protein CASRQQGLSSYEQYF. The chain employs TRBV6-6 and TRBJ2-7, with a possible D match to TRBD1 (6 bases). Per the germline V gene, CDR1 is MNHNY and CDR2 is SVGAGI (reference sequence). This CDR3 region has 15 residues. The V and J ends lost 8 bases and 0 bases respectively, with 17 bases between them.

This clone was counted a single time. The CDR3 nucleotides are TGTGCCAGCAGCCTAGGACACCTGGGGTCCTACGAGCAGTACTTC. This encodes CASSLGHLGSYEQYF. V and J are TRBV5-6 and TRBJ2-7; D might be TRBD1 (5 bases). The CDR3 length is 15 residues. Trimming took off 4 bases at V and 1 base at J, with 15 bases between the two ends. Germline CDR1 and CDR2: SGHDT and YYEEEE.

The chain uses TRBV6-1 and TRBJ1-2, with D maybe TRBD1 (5 bases). V dropped 4 bases and J dropped 6 bases, with 21 bases sitting between them. The length of the CDR3 is 16 residues. Germline values: CDR1 MNHNS, CDR2 SASEGT. CDR3 bases: TGTGCCAGCAGTGGCCTTGGTGCTCGGGGGGTTCATGGCTACACCTTC. It codes for CASSGLGARGVHGYTF.

The gene calls are TRBV27 and TRBJ2-2; D call uncertain. The ends were cut back, 7 bases at V and 3 bases at J, with 3 bases in the middle. Germline assignment: CDR1 MNHEY and CDR2 SMNVEV (reference sequence). CDR3 size: 11 residues. The CDR3, as DNA: TGTGCCAGCACGGACACCGGGGAGCTGTTTTTT. Translated, it gives CASTDTGELFF.

The V call is TRBV29-1, the J call TRBJ1-2, with 9 bases identical to TRBD1. The CDR3 covers 14 residues. Germline values: CDR1 SQVTM, CDR2 ANQGSEA. J was trimmed by 8 bases and V by 6 bases; bases with no gene match: 13. CDR3 bases: TGCAGCGTCCTGGACAGGGGAAGACTCGGAGGCTACACCTTC. Translated: CSVLDRGRLGGYTF. The full variable domain, in which reference TRBV29-1 and TRBJ1-2 provide the parts outside the CDR3, is SAVISQKPSRDICQRGTSLTIQCQVDSQVTMMFWYRQQPGQSLTLIATANQGSEATYESGFVIDKFPISRPNLTFSTLTVSNMSPEDSSIYLCSVLDRGRLGGYTFGSGTRLTVV.

The CDR3 nucleotides are TGCGCCAGCAGCTTACAAGACACAGATACGCAGTATTTT. Translated: CASSLQDTDTQYF. This chain links TRBV5-1 with TRBJ2-3, with D hard to call. Germline loops: CDR1 SGHRS, CDR2 YFSETQ. This CDR3 spans 13 amino acids. Trimming took 2 bases from V and 2 from J, leaving 6 bases between them.